Below, 9 T cell receptor beta chains from the same sample are listed, as sequenced in a study of cytomegalovirus exposure and HLA in healthy donors. PCR involved 60 Vbeta and 13 Jbeta primers. Generated by immunoSEQ multiplex PCR, the TCRdb table keeps only in-frame clones and is missing some. This table holds 200,000 to 250,000 clones, more than 75% found once. The sequenced material came from PBMCs. The receptor source for this set is a woman aged 40 to 50 in good health and CMV-seropositive.

This chain connects TRBV4-2 to TRBJ2-7, with a possible D match to TRBD1 (6 bases). The V gene lost 2 bases and the J gene lost 2 bases, with 10 bases spanning the gap. The germline CDR1 and CDR2 sequences are LGHNA and YNFKEQ. The CDR3 consists of 14 residues. In DNA, the CDR3 is TGTGCCAGCAGCCAACCTGACAGGCCCTACGAGCAGTACTTC. It encodes CASSQPDRPYEQYF.

The rearrangement links TRBV6-6 to TRBJ2-3, with 11 bases matching TRBD1. The CDR3 totals 16 residues. The germline V gene encodes CDR1 MNHNY and CDR2 SVGAGI (reference sequence). Unmatched junction bases numbered 10, after V lost 5 bases and J lost 6 bases. CDR3 bases: TGTGCCAGCAGTACCTGGACAGGGGGCGATCCGGATACGCAGTATTTT. Amino acids: CASSTWTGGDPDTQYF.

The genes are TRBV27 and TRBJ2-6, with a weak D call TRBD1 (5 bases). Trimming pared 4 bases from V and 3 bases from J, leaving 22 bases between. The germline CDR1 and CDR2 sequences are MNHEY and SMNVEV (reference sequence). The CDR3 runs to 19 residues. The CDR3 sequence is CASSSERGRSEVGANVLTF. The CDR3 coding sequence is TGTGCCAGCAGTTCCGAAAGGGGCAGGTCTGAGGTTGGGGCCAACGTCCTGACTTTC.

This clone is a singleton in its sample. The gene calls are TRBV10-3 and TRBJ1-4, with D maybe TRBD1 (6 bases). The CDR3 runs to 15 residues. The V gene's germline CDR1 is ENHRY and CDR2 SYGVKD. Trimming cost V 5 bases and J 0 bases, with 10 bases left between them. CDR3 region: CAISQGQPTNEKLFF. As DNA, the CDR3 is TGTGCCATCAGTCAGGGACAACCAACTAATGAAAAACTGTTTTTT.

This clone has just a few counts. The rearrangement links TRBV6-5 to TRBJ1-1; D might be TRBD1 (5 bases). CDR1 and CDR2 (germline): MNHEY, SVGAGI. V shed 2 bases and J shed 10 bases, with 8 bases lying between them. This CDR3 region has 11 residues. CDR3 DNA: TGTGCCAGCAGTTACGGTCAGGGAGCTTTCTTT. Translating gives CASSYGQGAFF.

Of note for this clone: Different DNA sequences within this sample yield the same CDR3. This chain links TRBV7-2 with TRBJ2-7, with D possibly being TRBD1 (6 bases). Germline V gives CDR1 SGHTA, CDR2 FQGNSA. Trimming stripped 2 bases from V and 2 bases from J, with 10 bases between. The CDR3 has 14 residues. The CDR3 sequence: CASSLTTGTYEQYF. The CDR3 DNA sequence: TGTGCCAGCAGCTTAACCACAGGGACCTACGAGCAGTACTTC.

The CDR3 nucleotides read TGCGCCAGCGGACAAGGGCCCCGAGAGACCCAGTACTTC. It specifies CASGQGPRETQYF. V is TRBV4-3 and J is TRBJ2-5; tentative D call: TRBD1 (5 bases). CDR1 is LGHNA and CDR2 is YSLEER in the germline V gene. V shed 8 bases and J shed 4 bases, with 14 bases lying between them. The CDR3 covers 13 residues.

This chain connects TRBV12-5 to TRBJ2-1; TRBD1 matches 9 bases. There are 16 residues in the CDR3. The V segment lost 7 bases and the J segment 10 bases; nucleotides outside the gene matches: 17. Germline V lookup: CDR1 LGHNT, CDR2 FRNRAP. CDR3 in amino acids: CASAPLTGTGRNEQFF. The CDR3, as DNA: TGTGCTAGTGCCCCCCTGACCGGGACAGGGAGGAACGAGCAGTTCTTC.

The chain employs TRBV7-9 and TRBJ1-3, with D perhaps TRBD1 (5 bases). Germline V gene data show CDR1 as SEHNR and CDR2 as FQNEAQ (reference sequence). Trimming shortened V by 3 bases and J by 2 bases, and 14 bases separated the two germline ends. CDR3 length: 16 residues. This CDR3 is CASSLGGAVAGNTIYF. The CDR3 DNA reads as TGTGCCAGCAGCTTGGGAGGGGCCGTAGCTGGAAACACCATATATTTT.